A single sample is the source of the 30 T cell receptor beta chains below, sequenced in a study of T-cell memory formation after mild COVID-19. In TCRdb, the 5' RACE reads were re-called with MiXCR into one record per CDR3 protein. The table includes 550,000 to 600,000 distinct CDR3 sequences, approximately 15% detected once. Sequenced sample: PBMCs or a T cell subset sorted from them (not recorded which). These receptors all come from an adult woman who had mild COVID-19 (a few samples of this study predate the infection). Cell type and time point are not known.

The V call is TRBV7-9, the J call TRBJ2-1; D could derive from TRBD1 or TRBD2 (7 bases each). The V and J ends lost 1 base and 4 bases respectively, with 17 bases between them. Germline CDR1 is SEHNR and CDR2 is FQNEAQ (reference sequence). The CDR3 spans 17 residues. CDR3 bases: TGTGCCAGCAGCTTAGGGGAGGGGGCGCCAGGGTACAATGAGCAGTTCTTC. Protein product: CASSLGEGAPGYNEQFF.

This clonotype was counted between two and nine times. This chain joins TRBV7-9 and TRBJ2-1, with 7 bases that match TRBD2. CDR1 is SEHNR and CDR2 is FQNEAQ in the germline V gene (reference sequence). CDR3 length: 16 residues. J lost 5 bases, V lost 6 bases, and 13 bases had no gene match. The CDR3 region is CASSSVWAGEDNEQFF. The CDR3 DNA is TGTGCCAGCAGTTCCGTCTGGGCGGGAGAAGACAATGAGCAGTTCTTC.

The J gene is TRBJ2-1, the V gene TRBV6-6, with D tentatively TRBD1 or TRBD2 (5 bases each). Germline V lookup: CDR1 MNHNY, CDR2 SVGAGI (reference sequence). This CDR3 has 13 residues. With 6 bases removed from V and 8 bases from J, the gap between germline ends came to 14 bases. The CDR3 region is CASRPGLGDEQFF. DNA for the CDR3: TGTGCCAGCAGGCCAGGGTTGGGAGATGAGCAGTTCTTC.

The sample holds a few counts of this clonotype. The rearrangement uses TRBV4-1 and TRBJ2-7, with a weak D call TRBD2 (6 bases). There are 16 residues in the CDR3. The V and J ends lost 0 bases and 0 bases respectively, with 12 bases between them. Germline lookup yields CDR1 MGHRA and CDR2 YSYEKL. CDR3 nucleotide sequence: TGCGCCAGCAGCCAAGAGAGCGGGCACCTCTCCTACGAGCAGTACTTC. The encoded protein is CASSQESGHLSYEQYF.

This clonotype turned up a few times. CDR3 nucleotides: TGTGCCAGCAGCTTTGGACTAGCGGGAAATACGCAGTATTTT. It specifies CASSFGLAGNTQYF. This chain links TRBV7-2 with TRBJ2-3, with 12 nucleotides matching TRBD2. Germline-derived CDR1 and CDR2 are SGHTA and FQGNSA. V shed 3 bases and J 7 bases; nucleotides not matched to a gene: 2. The length of the CDR3 is 14 residues.

The genes are TRBV5-1 and TRBJ2-5; D is uncertain. Germline CDR1 SGHRS, CDR2 YFSETQ. The germline V and J ends were trimmed by 1 base and 5 bases, with 9 bases remaining between them. This CDR3 has 13 residues. CDR3: CASSLSALETQYF. The CDR3 nucleotides are TGCGCCAGCAGCTTGTCGGCTTTGGAGACCCAGTACTTC.

This clonotype was recorded once. V is TRBV10-3 and J is TRBJ1-1, with D possibly being TRBD1 (5 bases). Trimming cost V 4 bases and J 2 bases, with 11 bases left between them. Germline CDR1 is ENHRY and CDR2 is SYGVKD. The length of the CDR3 is 14 residues. CDR3: CAISVGGINTEAFF. In nucleotides, the CDR3 is TGTGCCATCAGTGTTGGGGGGATAAACACTGAAGCTTTCTTT.

V gene TRBV20-1 combines with J gene TRBJ2-3; 8 bases align to TRBD2. The CDR3 runs 15 residues. Losses at the gene ends were 4 bases for V and 0 bases for J; bases not matched to a gene: 6. The V gene's germline CDR1 is DFQATT and CDR2 SNEGSKA (reference sequence). CDR3 nucleotide sequence: TGCAGTGCTATAAGGAGCGGGAGTAGCACAGATACGCAGTATTTT. It specifies CSAIRSGSSTDTQYF.

This clonotype was seen more than once but under ten times. CDR3 amino acids: CASSLGGTVPLLSGANVLTF. The CDR3 DNA follows: TGTGCCAGCAGCCTAGGGGGGACAGTTCCCTTACTCTCTGGGGCCAACGTCCTGACTTTC. The gene calls are TRBV7-2 and TRBJ2-6; D perhaps matches TRBD1 (7 bases). The CDR3 sequence is 20 residues long. Germline CDR1 reads SGHTA; CDR2 reads FQGNSA. The V end lost 5 bases, the J end lost 0 bases, and 23 bases lay between the germline ends.

The genes are TRBV7-2 and TRBJ2-5; 7 bases fit TRBD2. Germline V CDR1 and CDR2: SGHTA, FQGNSA. V shed 6 bases and J 5 bases; nucleotides not matched to a gene: 15. The CDR3 length is 16 residues. For the CDR3, the DNA is TGTGCCAGCAGTTTCCAGGGAGGGCTAATGTGGGAGACCCAGTACTTC. It translates to CASSFQGGLMWETQYF.

The CDR3 reads CASSSAGQGAGQPQHF. The CDR3 region has the DNA TGTGCCAGCAGTTCCGCCGGACAGGGGGCGGGTCAGCCCCAGCATTTT. This sequence joins TRBV6-5 and TRBJ1-5; 11 nucleotides agree with TRBD1. The CDR3 extends over 16 amino acids. Losses at the gene ends were 4 bases for V and 6 bases for J; bases not matched to a gene: 8. Germline assignment: CDR1 MNHEY and CDR2 SVGAGI.

The rearrangement links TRBV10-3 to TRBJ2-2; D is unclear. Germline V gene data show CDR1 as ENHRY and CDR2 as SYGVKD. This CDR3 spans 16 amino acids. V dropped 1 base and J dropped 6 bases, with 15 bases sitting between them. This chain's CDR3 is CAISEWSPISSGELFF. DNA for the CDR3: TGTGCCATCAGTGAGTGGTCCCCCATCTCGTCCGGGGAGCTGTTTTTT.

V usage is TRBV2 and J usage is TRBJ2-5, with D possibly being TRBD2 (6 bases). CDR3 size: 13 residues. The ends were cut back, 8 bases at V and 2 bases at J, with 12 bases in the middle. Germline V gene data show CDR1 as SNHLY and CDR2 as FYNNEI. The CDR3 DNA follows: TGTGCCAGCGGGGGGTCCCCGCAAGAGACCCAGTACTTC. It specifies CASGGSPQETQYF.

This clonotype showed up just a few times. The chain joins TRBV27 to TRBJ2-7, with D uncertain. Trimming left V 5 bases short and J 2 bases short, with 13 bases between. There are 14 residues in the CDR3. The germline CDR1 and CDR2 sequences are MNHEY and SMNVEV (reference sequence). As DNA, the CDR3 is TGTGCCAGCAGTCCCACTTGGCTTACCTACGAGCAGTACTTC. This translates into CASSPTWLTYEQYF.

The chain has TRBV5-1 and TRBJ2-1; D call uncertain. V was pared by 7 bases and J by 6 bases, with 20 bases between. The CDR3 contains 15 residues. Per the germline V gene, CDR1 is SGHRS and CDR2 is YFSETQ. For the CDR3, the DNA is TGCGCCAGCCGTCCCGGAGTCCCCTCTGGCAATGAGCAGTTCTTC. Translation: CASRPGVPSGNEQFF.

The CDR3 DNA reads TGCAGTGCTAGACCGACAGGGAGTCCCCCTATGCTTGAGCAGTACTTC. This sequence encodes CSARPTGSPPMLEQYF. The chain employs TRBV20-1 and TRBJ2-7; 7 bases agree with TRBD1. CDR1 and CDR2 from the germline V gene are DFQATT and SNEGSKA (reference sequence). This CDR3 spans 16 amino acids. V was clipped by 2 bases and J by 7 bases; unmatched bases: 17.

The chain employs TRBV5-1 and TRBJ2-7, with 9 nucleotides matching TRBD1. The CDR3 runs to 17 residues. The germline gives CDR1 SGHRS, CDR2 YFSETQ. Unmatched junction bases numbered 7, after V lost 0 bases and J lost 0 bases. DNA for the CDR3: TGCGCCAGCAGCTTGGGCCGGACAGGGGAGGCCTCCTACGAGCAGTACTTC. Protein: CASSLGRTGEASYEQYF.

The sample holds a few counts of this clonotype. The J gene is TRBJ1-2, the V gene TRBV28; TRBD1 matches 10 bases. The CDR3 loop spans 16 amino acids. Germline trimming cut 2 bases from V and 8 bases from J; bases unmatched to any gene: 11. CDR1 and CDR2 from the germline V gene are MDHEN and SYDVKM. CDR3 nucleotide sequence: TGTGCCAGCAGTTTACTACGGGACAGGGGATTCCAGGGCTACACCTTC. This encodes CASSLLRDRGFQGYTF.

The chain combines TRBV2 with TRBJ1-2; 7 nucleotides align to TRBD1. The CDR3 runs to 15 residues. Germline V CDR1 and CDR2: SNHLY, FYNNEI. Trimming at V came to 2 bases and at J to 2 bases, leaving 5 bases not matched to a gene. This CDR3 is CASSELDRPNYGYTF. The CDR3, as DNA: TGTGCCAGCAGTGAATTGGACAGGCCAAACTATGGCTACACCTTC.

The chain combines TRBV6-2 or TRBV6-3 with TRBJ1-2, with a tentative D call TRBD1 (6 bases). Germline CDR1 and CDR2: MNHEY and SVGEGT. V was cut by 6 bases and J by 4 bases, with 18 bases left in between. The CDR3 is 15 residues long. CDR3 sequence reads: CASRPITTGSYGYTF. The CDR3 DNA reads TGTGCCAGCAGGCCGATTACCACAGGGTCCTATGGCTACACCTTC.

The V call is TRBV4-1, the J call TRBJ1-2; 9 positions agree with TRBD1. The germline CDR1 and CDR2 sequences are MGHRA and YSYEKL. J was trimmed by 3 bases and V by 1 base; bases with no gene match: 9. The length of the CDR3 is 17 residues. The chain's CDR3 is CASSQGLQGAAYYGYTF. CDR3 nucleotides: TGCGCCAGCAGCCAAGGCCTACAGGGGGCTGCTTACTATGGCTACACCTTC.

The chain is built from TRBV6-5 and TRBJ2-7, with TRBD2 matching 9 bases. This CDR3 contains 18 residues. Germline V gene lookup returns CDR1 MNHEY and CDR2 SVGAGI. With 4 bases clipped from V and 0 bases from J, the junction kept 13 bases outside the gene matches. The CDR3 here is CASSSLGGGGVHSYEQYF. CDR3 DNA: TGTGCCAGCAGTTCCTTGGGAGGCGGGGGGGTACACTCCTACGAGCAGTACTTC.

The J gene is TRBJ1-1, the V gene TRBV10-2; maybe TRBD1 (6 bases). The CDR3 spans 12 residues. From germline, CDR1 is WSHSY and CDR2 SAAADI. V gave up 6 bases and J gave up 9 bases, with 14 bases separating them. Here the CDR3 reads CASRPRQAQAFF. In nucleotides, the CDR3 is TGCGCCAGCAGACCCCGACAGGCTCAAGCTTTCTTT.

This clonotype was seen at least ten times. The chain combines TRBV20-1 with TRBJ2-1, with 13 nucleotides matching TRBD2. Losses at the gene ends were 3 bases for V and 1 base for J; bases not matched to a gene: 3. The CDR3 spans 16 residues. CDR1 is DFQATT, CDR2 SNEGSKA, per germline (reference sequence). CDR3 residues: CSASPTSGRSYNEQFF. CDR3 DNA: TGCAGTGCTAGTCCGACTAGCGGGAGGTCCTACAATGAGCAGTTCTTC.

J is TRBJ2-7 and V is TRBV20-1; 12 nucleotides agree with TRBD1. V shed 6 bases, J shed 7 bases, and the junction held 19 bases outside the gene matches. CDR1 DFQATT and CDR2 SNEGSKA come from the germline V gene (reference sequence). The CDR3 contains 17 residues. The chain's CDR3 is CSAGAGTGGHGRAEQYF. CDR3 in DNA: TGCAGTGCCGGCGCCGGGACAGGGGGCCACGGCCGGGCAGAGCAGTACTTC.

The chain carries TRBV7-9 and TRBJ2-6, with no clear D. Germline CDR1 reads SEHNR; CDR2 reads FQNEAQ (reference sequence). V lost 5 bases to trimming and J lost 0 bases, with 8 bases between them. This CDR3 comprises 15 residues. DNA of the CDR3: TGTGCCAGCAGCCATTGGCGCTCTGGGGCCAACGTCCTGACTTTC. Amino acid sequence: CASSHWRSGANVLTF.

On this clonotype itself: An end of the junction differs from the germline gene, which may be a read error. The chain couples TRBV7-9 to TRBJ2-7, with D perhaps TRBD1 (5 bases). The CDR3 sequence is 12 residues long. The V gene's germline CDR1 is SEHNR and CDR2 FQNEAQ (reference sequence). The CDR3 is CASRNTGDYENF. As DNA, the CDR3 is TGTGCCAGCAGAAATACAGGCGATTACGAGAACTTC.

This clonotype was picked up a small number of times. The chain carries TRBV6-5 and TRBJ1-1, with D perhaps TRBD1 (5 bases). V lost 6 bases to trimming and J lost 2 bases, with 16 bases between them. CDR1 and CDR2 (germline): MNHEY, SVGAGI. The CDR3 consists of 15 residues. CDR3 nucleotides: TGTGCCAGCAGGAAAGATTACAGGAGAAACACTGAAGCTTTCTTT. This gives the protein CASRKDYRRNTEAFF.

The gene calls are TRBV27 and TRBJ1-5, with D maybe TRBD1 (5 bases). V lost 5 bases to trimming and J lost 6 bases, with 23 bases between them. CDR1 is MNHEY and CDR2 is SMNVEV in the germline V gene (reference sequence). This CDR3 is 17 amino acids long. The chain's CDR3 is CASSLQRPQGVVQPQHF. Written as DNA, the CDR3 is TGTGCCAGCAGTCTCCAACGCCCTCAGGGAGTTGTTCAGCCCCAGCATTTT.

This clonotype was detected many times. This chain joins TRBV11-2 and TRBJ2-1; 9 bases line up with TRBD1. The germline V gene has CDR1 SGHAT and CDR2 FQNNGV. Germline trimming cut 4 bases from V and 5 bases from J; bases unmatched to any gene: 6. The length of the CDR3 is 15 residues. The CDR3 reads CASSSSDRGDNEQFF. The CDR3 nucleotides are TGTGCCAGCAGCTCCTCGGACAGGGGCGACAATGAGCAGTTCTTC.